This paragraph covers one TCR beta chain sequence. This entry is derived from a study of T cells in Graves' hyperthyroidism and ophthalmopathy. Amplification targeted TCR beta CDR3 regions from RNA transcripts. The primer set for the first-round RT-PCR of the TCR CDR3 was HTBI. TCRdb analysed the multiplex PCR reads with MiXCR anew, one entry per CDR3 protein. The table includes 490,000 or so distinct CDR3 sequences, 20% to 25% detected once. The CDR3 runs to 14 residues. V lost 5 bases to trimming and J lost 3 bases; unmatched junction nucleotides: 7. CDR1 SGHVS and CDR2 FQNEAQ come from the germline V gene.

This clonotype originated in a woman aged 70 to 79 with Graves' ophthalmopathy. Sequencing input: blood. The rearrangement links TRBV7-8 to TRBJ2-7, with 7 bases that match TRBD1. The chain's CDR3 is CASSVGTVSYEQYF. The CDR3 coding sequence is TGTGCCAGCAGCGTGGGGACAGTTAGCTACGAGCAGTACTTC.